Shown below are 16 T cell receptor beta chains from a single sample sequenced in a study of identical twins. A single record per CDR3 protein comes from TCRdb applying MiXCR to the 5' RACE reads. Of approximately 500,000 distinct CDR3 sequences in the sample, 20% to 30% are singletons; the top ten hold about 2.7%. These sequences were also reported in another study, on T cells expressing NK-cell markers.

Specimen: CD4+ T cells sorted from blood. These TCRs come from a woman under 30 in good health.

This sequence joins TRBV12-3 or TRBV12-4 and TRBJ2-7; TRBD1 might be the D (6 bases). The V end lost 4 bases, the J end lost 4 bases, and 11 bases lay between the germline ends. This CDR3 is built from 13 residues. In DNA form, the CDR3 reads TGTGCCAGCAGTTGGGACATTAGGTACGAGCAGTACTTC. Translation: CASSWDIRYEQYF.

The table lists this clonotype with a few counts. The chain is built from TRBV9 and TRBJ1-3; D unclear. This CDR3 comprises 14 residues. Germline V lookup: CDR1 SGDLS, CDR2 YYNGEE. With 0 bases removed from V and 5 bases from J, the gap between germline ends came to 9 bases. CDR3 residues: CASSVGQPRNTIYF. CDR3 sequence (DNA): TGTGCCAGCAGCGTAGGGCAGCCGAGAAACACCATATATTTT.

The table lists this clonotype with a few counts. The genes are TRBV20-1 and TRBJ2-5; TRBD1 might be the D (5 bases). Looked up from germline, CDR1 is DFQATT and CDR2 is SNEGSKA (reference sequence). Trimming pared 5 bases from V and 4 bases from J, leaving 17 bases between. CDR3 length: 14 residues. CDR3 sequence: CSAGRVRGSETQYF. The CDR3 DNA follows: TGCAGTGCTGGCAGGGTTCGCGGTTCAGAGACCCAGTACTTC.

J is TRBJ2-5 and V is TRBV29-1; D is possibly TRBD2 (5 bases). The germline V and J ends were trimmed by 4 bases and 5 bases, with 8 bases remaining between them. Germline V CDR1 and CDR2: SQVTM, ANQGSEA. The CDR3 consists of 11 residues. The CDR3 DNA reads as TGCAGCGTTGCATCGGGGGAGACCCAGTACTTC. This gives the protein CSVASGETQYF.

This clonotype was seen only a few times. The CDR3 DNA follows: TGCAGCGTCACCGGGTTCCTGAACACCGGGGAGCTGTTTTTT. It is translated as CSVTGFLNTGELFF. The chain links TRBV29-1 to TRBJ2-2; no clear D gene. This CDR3 region has 14 residues. V dropped 6 bases and J dropped 1 base, with 12 bases sitting between them. CDR1 is SQVTM, CDR2 ANQGSEA, per germline.

This clonotype was counted a few times. In nucleotides, the CDR3 is TGCGCCAGCAGCCCGCTGCCGCAGGGAGGTGAGACCCAGTACTTC. Encoded protein: CASSPLPQGGETQYF. The rearrangement links TRBV5-1 to TRBJ2-5, with a weak D call TRBD2 (6 bases). The CDR3 sequence is 15 residues long. Per germline, CDR1 SGHRS and CDR2 YFSETQ. Trimming took 4 bases from V and 5 from J, leaving 18 bases between them.

The chain joins TRBV7-6 to TRBJ2-7; maybe TRBD2 (5 bases). This CDR3 is built from 20 residues. Germline V lookup: CDR1 SGHVS, CDR2 FNYEAQ. Trimming stripped 0 bases from V and 4 bases from J, with 28 bases between. The CDR3 region is CASSLAFPGSPGEHTYEQYF. The CDR3 bases are TGTGCCAGCAGCTTAGCTTTCCCGGGAAGCCCCGGGGAACATACATACGAGCAGTACTTC. The variable domain in full, with the rest retrieved from reference TRBV7-6 and TRBJ2-7, is GAGVSQSPRYKVTKRGQDVALRCDPISGHVSLYWYRQALGQGPEFLTYFNYEAQQDKSGLPNDRFSAERPEGSISTLTIQRTEQRDSAMYRCASSLAFPGSPGEHTYEQYFGPGTRLTVT.

This sequence joins TRBV4-2 and TRBJ2-3, with a tentative D call TRBD2 (5 bases). Germline V gene sequence: CDR1 LGHNA, CDR2 YNFKEQ. V was cut by 2 bases and J by 6 bases, with 12 bases left in between. The CDR3 consists of 14 residues. The chain's CDR3 is CASSQPLAADTQYF. In nucleotides, the CDR3 is TGTGCCAGCAGCCAACCTCTAGCTGCCGATACGCAGTATTTT.

This clonotype has a handful of counts. The V gene is TRBV20-1, the J gene TRBJ1-1; 7 nucleotides match TRBD1. Germline V gives CDR1 DFQATT, CDR2 SNEGSKA (reference sequence). The CDR3 is made up of 13 amino acids. With 6 bases clipped from V and 6 bases from J, the junction kept 10 bases outside the gene matches. The CDR3 DNA is TGCAGTGCCGACAAACAGGGGATCGCTGAAGCTTTCTTT. Translated, it gives CSADKQGIAEAFF.

This clonotype appeared a few times. Its ends do not fully match the called genes, so a read error is possible. The rearrangement uses TRBV5-1 and TRBJ2-1; D uncertain. This CDR3 spans 12 amino acids. In germline, CDR1 is SGHRS, CDR2 YFSETQ. Here the CDR3 reads CASSPVYNEQFF. In nucleotides, the CDR3 is TGTGCCAGCAGTCCGGTTTACAATGAGCAGTTCTTC. Using reference TRBV5-1 and TRBJ2-1 for the parts outside the CDR3, the full variable domain is KAGVTQTPRYLIKTRGQQVTLSCSPISGHRSVSWYQQTPGQGLQFLFEYFSETQRNKGNFPGRFSGRQFSNSRSEMNVSTLELGDSALYLCASSPVYNEQFFGPGTRLTVL.

This clonotype was seen more than once but under ten times. The rearrangement uses TRBV30 and TRBJ2-3; TRBD2 agrees at 9 bases. V shed 1 base, J shed 1 base, and the junction held 9 bases outside the gene matches. The CDR3 is 17 residues long. Looked up from germline, CDR1 is GTSNPN and CDR2 is SVGIG (reference sequence). The CDR3 reads CAWSAGYSGSRTDTQYF. The CDR3 DNA sequence: TGTGCCTGGAGTGCAGGGTATAGCGGGAGTCGCACAGATACGCAGTATTTT.

This clonotype has a count of ten or more. The chain employs TRBV5-1 and TRBJ1-1; D is perhaps TRBD1 (6 bases). The V end was cut by 4 bases, the J end by 1 base, with 8 bases between. Germline lookup yields CDR1 SGHRS and CDR2 YFSETQ. This CDR3 comprises 13 residues. The CDR3 spells CASSPTGNTEAFF. In DNA, the CDR3 is TGCGCCAGCAGCCCGACAGGGAACACTGAAGCTTTCTTT.

In this sample, this clonotype turned up a few times. J is TRBJ2-1 and V is TRBV3-1, with D possibly TRBD2 on 7 matching bases. V lost 5 bases and J 3 bases, leaving 17 bases between the germline ends. Germline V CDR1 and CDR2: LGHDT, YNNKEL (reference sequence). The CDR3 has 16 amino acids. Written as DNA, the CDR3 is TGTGCCAGCAGCGGAAGGGGGGGGAATGTCTACAATGAGCAGTTCTTC. Translating it yields CASSGRGGNVYNEQFF.

This clonotype was found once. V usage is TRBV7-8 and J usage is TRBJ2-1, with D tentatively TRBD2 (6 bases). Germline V gene lookup returns CDR1 SGHVS and CDR2 FQNEAQ. Trimming removed 2 bases at V and 9 bases at J, with 8 bases between. This CDR3 is 12 amino acids long. The CDR3 DNA reads TGTGCCAGCAGCTTAATCGGGGGTGAGCAGTTCTTC. Protein: CASSLIGGEQFF.

The CDR3 nucleotides are TGTGCCATCAGTGAGTCGATTTCCAGAGGTTATGGCTACACCTTC. It encodes CAISESISRGYGYTF. This chain uses TRBV10-3 with TRBJ1-2; unclear D gene. Germline lookup yields CDR1 ENHRY and CDR2 SYGVKD. The CDR3 totals 15 residues. Trimming left V 0 bases short and J 5 bases short, with 13 bases between.

There are a few counts of this clonotype. The rearrangement joins TRBV20-1 to TRBJ2-3; D is possibly TRBD1 (6 bases). Germline-derived CDR1 and CDR2 are DFQATT and SNEGSKA (reference sequence). This CDR3 comprises 15 residues. Trimming pared 1 base from V and 4 bases from J, leaving 15 bases between. This CDR3 is CSARVGGAGADTQYF. The CDR3 DNA reads as TGCAGTGCTAGAGTAGGGGGAGCTGGTGCAGATACGCAGTATTTT.